The clone carrying this TCR beta chain was observed at least ten times. MiXCR, run by TCRdb on the reads, gives a single entry per CDR3 protein. The table shows some 240,000 distinct CDR3 sequences, with around 15% occurring only once. With 5 bases removed from V and 2 bases from J, the gap between germline ends came to 16 bases. The germline V gene has CDR1 SGHVS and CDR2 FQNEAQ. The CDR3 is 15 amino acids. The data belong to a study of T cell repertoires in cytomegalovirus infection. Source material: CD8+ T cells from PBMCs. The sequence was collected from a human donor in good health (CMV status not recorded). Some clones in this sample may be carry-over from other donors' samples. The V gene is TRBV7-8, the J gene TRBJ2-7; a possible D gene is TRBD2 (5 bases). Here the CDR3 reads CASSLQRYGTYEQYF. CDR3 coding DNA: TGTGCCAGCAGCCTTCAGCGGTACGGGACCTACGAGCAGTACTTC.